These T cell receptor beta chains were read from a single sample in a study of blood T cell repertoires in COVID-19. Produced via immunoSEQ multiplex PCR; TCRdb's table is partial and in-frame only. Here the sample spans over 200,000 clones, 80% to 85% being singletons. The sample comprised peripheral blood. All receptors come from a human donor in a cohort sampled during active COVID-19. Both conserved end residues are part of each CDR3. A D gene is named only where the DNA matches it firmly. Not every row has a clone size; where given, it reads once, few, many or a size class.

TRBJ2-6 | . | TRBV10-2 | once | TGCGCCAGCAGTGGCATACAGGGAAAGTCTGGGGCCAACGTCCTGACTTTC | CASSGIQGKSGANVLTF
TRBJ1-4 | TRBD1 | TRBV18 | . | TGTGCCAGCTCACCTTACTCCCCTTTACAGGGGGTGGAGGAAAAACTGTTTTTT | CASSPYSPLQGVEEKLFF
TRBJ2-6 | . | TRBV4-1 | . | TGCGCCAGCAGCCTCTCCCTAGGTCGGGCTGGGGCCAACGTCCTGACTTTC | CASSLSLGRAGANVLTF
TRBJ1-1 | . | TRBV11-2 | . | TGTGCCAGCAGCTGGGGCAGGGGCCCCACTGAAGCTTTCTTT | CASSWGRGPTEAFF
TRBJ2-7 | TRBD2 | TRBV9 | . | TGTGCCAGCAGTCTTGGGGGGGAGGGCCTCTACGAGCAGTACTTC | CASSLGGEGLYEQYF
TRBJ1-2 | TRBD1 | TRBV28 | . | TGTGCCAGGTGGGACAGGGGCAACGGCTACACCTTC | CARWDRGNGYTF
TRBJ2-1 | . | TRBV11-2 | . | TGTGCCAGCAGCTTAGCCGGGACTTACTCCTACAATGAGCAGTTCTTC | CASSLAGTYSYNEQFF
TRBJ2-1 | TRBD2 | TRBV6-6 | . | TGTGCCAGCACTTACGGGACTACGCCGTACAATGAGCAGTTCTTC | CASTYGTTPYNEQFF
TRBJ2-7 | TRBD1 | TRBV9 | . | TGTGCCAGCAGCGTATCCGGGACAGGGAACGAGCAGTACTTC | CASSVSGTGNEQYF
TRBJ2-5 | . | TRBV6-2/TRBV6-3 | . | TGTGCCAGCAGTTACCCTCCTCAAGAGACCCAGTACTTC | CASSYPPQETQYF
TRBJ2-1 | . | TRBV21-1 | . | TGTGCCAGCAGCAAAGCGCGCCCCCCTCGGGGGTATAGCCTTTACAATGAGCAGTTCTTC | CASSKARPPRGYSLYNEQFF
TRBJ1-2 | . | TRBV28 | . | TGTGCCAGCAGTTCGGGACTGTTTAACTATGGCTACACCTTC | CASSSGLFNYGYTF
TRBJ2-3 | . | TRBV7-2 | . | TGTGCCAGCAGACGTGCGGGGAGCACAGATACGCAGTATTTT | CASRRAGSTDTQYF
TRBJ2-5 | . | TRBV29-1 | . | TGCAGCGCCCCCACAGGACCTCAAGAGACCCAGTACTTC | CSAPTGPQETQYF
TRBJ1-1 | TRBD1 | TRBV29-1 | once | TGCAGCGTGGATGGACAGGGCGCTTACACTGAAGCTTTCTTT | CSVDGQGAYTEAFF